What follows are 7 T cell receptor beta chains derived from one specimen sequenced in a study of T cell responses to AZD1222 COVID-19 vaccine. The repertoire was sequenced with immunoSEQ multiplex PCR; TCRdb's copy has only in-frame clones and lacks some. The sample contains some 100,000 clones, about 83% of which appear only once. The source was peripheral blood, collected on day 0 of AZD1222 vaccination. The receptor source for this set is an adult in good health.

This chain joins TRBV14 and TRBJ2-5; D unclear. The CDR3 consists of 12 residues. Trimming cost V 1 base and J 14 bases, with 14 bases left between them. Per the germline V gene, CDR1 is SGHDN and CDR2 is FVKESK. The chain's CDR3 is CASSQVSQPVYF. CDR3 bases: TGTGCCAGCAGCCAAGTTTCGCAGCCGGTTTACTTC.

The V and J genes are TRBV3-1 (or the pseudogene TRBV3-2) and TRBJ2-5; D perhaps matches TRBD1 (6 bases). CDR3 length: 15 residues. Germline CDR1 is LGHDT and CDR2 is YNNKEL (reference sequence). Trimming cost V 4 bases and J 4 bases, with 16 bases left between them. CDR3 residues: CASSRGNRVGETQYF. CDR3 nucleotide sequence: TGTGCCAGCAGCCGAGGGAACAGGGTAGGAGAGACCCAGTACTTC.

The CDR3 region has the DNA TGTGCCTGGAGTGTACTCGGGATCGGAAACACCATATATTTT. Translated, it gives CAWSVLGIGNTIYF. The chain uses TRBV30 and TRBJ1-3; D is unclear. The CDR3 covers 14 residues. The germline V and J ends were trimmed by 0 bases and 4 bases, with 10 bases remaining between them. Per germline, CDR1 GTSNPN and CDR2 SVGIG (reference sequence).

The chain combines TRBV6-2 or TRBV6-3 with TRBJ2-2; D is unclear. V was pared by 6 bases and J by 1 base, with 9 bases between. CDR1 is MNHEY and CDR2 is SVGEGT in the germline V gene. The CDR3 consists of 14 residues. CDR3 nucleotides: TGTGCCAGCAGCCTTCAGAAGAACACCGGGGAGCTGTTTTTT. This encodes CASSLQKNTGELFF.

The CDR3 here is CASSQDPGPGNTIYF. CDR3 nucleotide sequence: TGTGCCAGCAGCCAAGATCCAGGGCCTGGAAACACCATATATTTT. The chain is built from TRBV3-1 (or the pseudogene TRBV3-2) and TRBJ1-3, with D perhaps TRBD1 (5 bases). The CDR3 has 15 amino acids. Looked up from germline, CDR1 is LGHDT and CDR2 is YNNKEL (reference sequence). The ends were cut back, 0 bases at V and 2 bases at J, with 8 bases in the middle.

The rearrangement uses TRBV7-2 and TRBJ2-1; unclear D gene. V was clipped by 5 bases and J by 9 bases, with 20 bases between them. Per germline, CDR1 SGHTA and CDR2 FQGNSA. The CDR3 is made up of 15 amino acids. The CDR3 is CASSLRSGSRVEQFF. As DNA, the CDR3 is TGTGCCAGCAGCCTCCGATCGGGTAGCCGGGTTGAGCAGTTCTTC. The full variable domain, in which reference TRBV7-2 and TRBJ2-1 provide the parts outside the CDR3, is GAGVSQSPSNKVTEKGKDVELRCDPISGHTALYWYRQSLGQGLEFLIYFQGNSAPDKSGLPSDRFSAERTGGSVSTLTIQRTQQEDSAVYLCASSLRSGSRVEQFFGPGTRLTVL.

The chain is built from TRBV2 and TRBJ2-2, with D unclear. Trimming left V 3 bases short and J 3 bases short, with 8 bases between. Germline assignment: CDR1 SNHLY and CDR2 FYNNEI. The CDR3 is made up of 14 amino acids. CDR3 amino acids: CASSDVTHTGELFF. In nucleotides, the CDR3 is TGTGCCAGCAGTGATGTGACCCACACCGGGGAGCTGTTTTTT.